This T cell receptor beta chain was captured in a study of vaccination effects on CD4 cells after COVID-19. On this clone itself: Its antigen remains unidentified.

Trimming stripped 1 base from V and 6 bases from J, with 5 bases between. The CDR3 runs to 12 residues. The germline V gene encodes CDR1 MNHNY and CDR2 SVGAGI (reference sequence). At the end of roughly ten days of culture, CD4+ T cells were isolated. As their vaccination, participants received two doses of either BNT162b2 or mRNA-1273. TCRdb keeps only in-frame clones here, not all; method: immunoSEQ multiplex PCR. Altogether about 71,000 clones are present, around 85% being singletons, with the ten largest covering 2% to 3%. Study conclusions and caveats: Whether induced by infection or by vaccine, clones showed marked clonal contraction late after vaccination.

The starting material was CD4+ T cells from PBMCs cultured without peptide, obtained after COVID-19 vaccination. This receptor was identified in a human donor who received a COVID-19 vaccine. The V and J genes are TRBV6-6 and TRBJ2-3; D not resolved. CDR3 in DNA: TGTGCCAGCAGTTACTTGACTGATACGCAGTATTTT. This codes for CASSYLTDTQYF.